The 25 T cell receptor beta chains below were found in one sample sequenced in a study of radiotherapy plus CTLA-4 blockade in lung cancer. The table came from immunoSEQ multiplex PCR; TCRdb's copy has only in-frame clones and leaves some out. The data hold around 45,000 clones, with roughly four fifths observed a single time. The sequencing used peripheral blood, collected from a patient treated with radiotherapy plus ipilimumab. The origin of the receptors is a human donor with non-small cell lung cancer who had stable disease on radiotherapy plus ipilimumab.

The J gene is TRBJ2-2, the V gene TRBV28; tentatively, D is TRBD1 (6 bases). This CDR3 is built from 14 residues. The V and J ends lost 6 bases and 5 bases respectively, with 13 bases between them. Germline CDR1 and CDR2: MDHEN and SYDVKM. The chain's CDR3 is CASRWTVGTGELFF. The CDR3 DNA reads as TGTGCCAGCAGGTGGACAGTTGGGACCGGGGAGCTGTTTTTT.

This rearrangement joins TRBV5-1 to TRBJ2-1; 11 nucleotides match TRBD1. The CDR3 runs to 15 residues. J lost 8 bases, V lost 3 bases, and 7 bases had no gene match. Germline CDR1 and CDR2: SGHRS and YFSETQ. This CDR3 reads CASSSGTGGVDEQFF. The DNA of the CDR3 is TGCGCCAGCAGCTCCGGGACAGGGGGAGTGGATGAGCAGTTCTTC.

V gene TRBV11-2 combines with J gene TRBJ1-2, with D unclear. The CDR3 loop spans 13 amino acids. The V end lost 0 bases, the J end lost 6 bases, and 8 bases lay between the germline ends. The germline CDR1 and CDR2 sequences are SGHAT and FQNNGV. The CDR3 reads CASSLELRDGYTF. The CDR3 DNA is TGTGCCAGCAGCTTAGAGCTACGAGATGGCTACACCTTC.

This clone was found once. The chain has TRBV27 and TRBJ2-7; the D call may be TRBD1 or TRBD2 (5 bases each). This CDR3 has 14 residues. The ends were cut back, 0 bases at V and 2 bases at J, with 8 bases in the middle. The germline V gene has CDR1 MNHEY and CDR2 SMNVEV (reference sequence). This CDR3 is CASSLSTGPYEQYV. The CDR3, as DNA: TGTGCCAGCAGTTTATCGACGGGGCCCTACGAGCAGTACGTC.

The J gene is TRBJ1-6, the V gene TRBV2, with a tentative D call TRBD1 (6 bases). The V end was cut by 4 bases, the J end by 6 bases, with 13 bases between. This CDR3 is built from 15 residues. The germline V gene has CDR1 SNHLY and CDR2 FYNNEI. The CDR3 DNA sequence: TGTGCCAGCAGTGTCCGGGGGGCTGGTAATTCACCCCTCCACTTT. Its protein product is CASSVRGAGNSPLHF.

The V call is TRBV4-3, the J call TRBJ1-1; D gene uncertain. CDR1 LGHNA and CDR2 YSLEER come from the germline V gene. The ends were cut back, 0 bases at V and 7 bases at J, with 6 bases in the middle. This CDR3 has 12 residues. CDR3 bases: TGCGCCAGCAGCCAAGAACTGGGTGAAGCTTTCTTT. Translated: CASSQELGEAFF.

The chain combines TRBV28 with TRBJ1-2, with TRBD1 matching 8 bases. Trimming at V came to 4 bases and at J to 7 bases, leaving 8 bases not matched to a gene. The CDR3 totals 14 residues. CDR1 is MDHEN and CDR2 is SYDVKM in the germline V gene. CDR3 coding DNA: TGTGCCAGCAGTTCAGGACAGGGAAGCGCTGGCTACACCTTC. This translates into CASSSGQGSAGYTF.

This clone was counted only a few times. The chain couples TRBV10-2 to TRBJ1-5; 9 bases align to TRBD1. The CDR3 is 14 residues long. In germline, CDR1 is WSHSY, CDR2 SAAADI. Trimming cost V 7 bases and J 6 bases; bases outside gene matches: 7. The CDR3 bases are TGCGCCAGCACTCCCGGGACAGGGACTCAGCCCCAGCATTTT. This sequence encodes CASTPGTGTQPQHF.

This clone was observed a handful of times. V usage is TRBV5-1 and J usage is TRBJ1-2; D ambiguous. Germline V CDR1 and CDR2: SGHRS, YFSETQ. The V gene lost 3 bases and the J gene lost 5 bases, with 5 bases spanning the gap. The CDR3 runs to 11 residues. The CDR3: CASSSTYGYTF. The CDR3 coding sequence is TGCGCCAGCAGCTCGACTTATGGCTACACCTTC.

The V and J genes are TRBV7-3 and TRBJ2-5; D may be TRBD1 or TRBD2 (5 bases each). Between the trimmed V and J ends, which lost 5 bases and 1 base, there was a span of 11 bases. Germline-derived CDR1 and CDR2 are SGHTA and FQGTGA. The CDR3 loop spans 14 amino acids. The CDR3 sequence: CASSPAGAQETQYF. In DNA, the CDR3 is TGTGCCAGCAGCCCGGCCGGGGCCCAAGAGACCCAGTACTTC.

CDR3 nucleotide sequence: TGTGCCAGCAGTTACCGTGGCGGGGGCGTCACAGATACGCAGTATTTT. Translated, it gives CASSYRGGGVTDTQYF. The chain employs TRBV6-6 and TRBJ2-3; TRBD2 might be the D (7 bases). From germline, CDR1 is MNHNY and CDR2 SVGAGI (reference sequence). Trimming removed 2 bases at V and 2 bases at J, with 14 bases between. The CDR3 extends over 16 amino acids.

CDR3 loop: CASSSGGVNQPQHF. The CDR3 DNA reads as TGTGCCAGCAGTTCAGGGGGCGTCAATCAGCCCCAGCATTTT. The V gene is TRBV14, the J gene TRBJ1-5; 8 positions agree with TRBD1. CDR1 SGHDN and CDR2 FVKESK come from the germline V gene. This CDR3 is 14 amino acids long. The V gene end was trimmed by 6 bases and the J gene end by 3 bases; junction bases not matched to a gene: 4.

The J gene is TRBJ1-2, the V gene TRBV6-6; 8 nucleotides align to TRBD1. In germline, CDR1 is MNHNY, CDR2 SVGAGI (reference sequence). Germline trimming cut 0 bases from V and 6 bases from J; bases unmatched to any gene: 0. The CDR3 length is 13 residues. The CDR3 DNA follows: TGTGCCAGCAGTTACTCGGACAGGGATGGCTACACCTTC. Residues: CASSYSDRDGYTF.

CDR3 amino acids: CASSLSSGQETEQYV. CDR3 sequence (DNA): TGTGCCAGCTCACTGAGTTCGGGACAGGAGACCGAGCAGTACGTC. The V gene is TRBV18, the J gene TRBJ2-7; 8 bases are shared with TRBD1. V shed 4 bases, J shed 6 bases, and the junction held 11 bases outside the gene matches. Per the germline V gene, CDR1 is KGHSH and CDR2 is LQKENI. CDR3 length: 15 residues.

The chain uses TRBV10-2 and TRBJ1-2, with D perhaps TRBD1 (5 bases). The V end was cut by 2 bases, the J end by 2 bases, with 18 bases between. The CDR3 totals 17 residues. Germline-derived CDR1 and CDR2 are WSHSY and SAAADI. DNA for the CDR3: TGCGCCAGCAGTGAGCGGGCCGGCAAGGGGATGAACTATGGCTACACCTTC. This encodes CASSERAGKGMNYGYTF.

This chain joins TRBV28 and TRBJ1-1; 7 nucleotides align to TRBD1. V gave up 6 bases and J gave up 11 bases; unmatched junction bases: 12. This CDR3 contains 13 residues. Looked up from germline, CDR1 is MDHEN and CDR2 is SYDVKM. CDR3 coding DNA: TGTGCCAGCAGACCGAGACAGGGCTTGCGGGCTTTCTTT. Translated: CASRPRQGLRAFF.

The chain recombines TRBV7-2 with TRBJ2-3; 10 bases line up with TRBD2. Trimming cost V 1 base and J 5 bases; bases outside gene matches: 9. Germline CDR1 reads SGHTA; CDR2 reads FQGNSA. The CDR3 loop spans 17 amino acids. CDR3 in amino acids: CASSLVLAGTHGDTQYF. The CDR3 nucleotides read TGTGCCAGCAGCTTAGTACTAGCGGGGACCCACGGAGATACGCAGTATTTT.

A few counts support this clone. CDR3 nucleotides: TGTGCCAGCCAGGAGGGACAGGTAACCTCGGTTGGCTACACCTTC. Translating gives CASQEGQVTSVGYTF. This chain links TRBV18 with TRBJ1-2; the match to TRBD1 covers 8 bases. Unmatched junction bases numbered 15, after V lost 8 bases and J lost 7 bases. CDR1 and CDR2 (germline): KGHSH, LQKENI. CDR3 length: 15 amino acids.

The chain uses TRBV5-1 and TRBJ2-7; 8 bases are a match to TRBD1. Germline assignment: CDR1 SGHRS and CDR2 YFSETQ. This CDR3 contains 15 residues. Trimming removed 3 bases from V and 4 bases from J; junction bases left unmatched: 9. CDR3 sequence reads: CASSSSTGVGYEQYF. In DNA form, the CDR3 reads TGCGCCAGCAGCTCATCGACAGGGGTCGGGTACGAGCAGTACTTC.

The rearrangement links TRBV6-1 to TRBJ2-7, with D maybe TRBD2 (5 bases). Trimming left V 6 bases short and J 5 bases short, with 17 bases between. Germline V CDR1 and CDR2: MNHNS, SASEGT. This CDR3 region has 14 residues. The CDR3 sequence: CASRLPGYAHEQYF. In nucleotides, the CDR3 is TGTGCCAGCAGGCTGCCGGGATACGCTCACGAGCAGTACTTC.

The V and J genes are TRBV13 and TRBJ2-7; 7 bases map to TRBD2. Germline values: CDR1 PRHDT, CDR2 FYEKMQ (reference sequence). The CDR3 extends over 17 amino acids. After removal of 5 bases from V and 0 bases from J, the junction contained 13 bases not matched to a gene. CDR3 DNA: TGTGCCAGCAGCCCCCCCAACAGAGAGCGGGACTCCTACGAGCAGTACTTC. This encodes CASSPPNRERDSYEQYF.

The chain uses TRBV6-6 and TRBJ2-7, with 7 bases lining up with TRBD2. The length of the CDR3 is 14 residues. Trimming at V came to 8 bases and at J to 3 bases, leaving 10 bases not matched to a gene. The V gene's germline CDR1 is MNHNY and CDR2 SVGAGI (reference sequence). The CDR3 DNA reads as TGTGCCAGCGGCCGCCGGGACTACAACTACGAGCAGTACTTC. This gives the protein CASGRRDYNYEQYF.

This clone is a singleton in its sample. The chain combines TRBV9 with TRBJ2-1; TRBD2 agrees at 9 bases. The V and J ends lost 1 base and 0 bases, in that order; junction bases with no gene match: 8. Per the germline V gene, CDR1 is SGDLS and CDR2 is YYNGEE. This CDR3 has 18 residues. The CDR3 is CASSVSFSGGRSYNEQFF. DNA for the CDR3: TGTGCCAGCAGCGTATCCTTTAGCGGGGGACGCTCCTACAATGAGCAGTTCTTC.

This chain uses TRBV27 with TRBJ2-1; D unclear. Germline V CDR1 and CDR2: MNHEY, SMNVEV (reference sequence). The V and J ends lost 5 bases and 0 bases respectively, with 8 bases between them. The CDR3 extends over 14 amino acids. Here the CDR3 reads CASSLQSSYNEQFF. CDR3 sequence (DNA): TGTGCCAGCAGTCTCCAGAGCTCCTACAATGAGCAGTTCTTC.

The rearrangement uses TRBV12-2 and TRBJ1-2; TRBD1 is the table's D call, not checked against the DNA. TRBV12-2 is an annotated pseudogene. The CDR3 runs 17 residues. The CDR3 loop reads CASRLRGDRATGDGYTF. The CDR3 region has the DNA TGTGCAAGTCGCTTACGGGGTGACAGGGCTACCGGGGATGGCTACACCTTC.